The 4 T cell receptor beta chains in this list originate from one sample, sequenced in a study (dated by TCRdb to between 2015 and 2016). The library was generated by RT-PCR. Sequencer: Illumina MiSeq. TCRdb's own reprocessing of the public reads used fastp at Q25 and MiXCR and kept productive beta chains. Every entry covers one CDR3 protein and lists the most common genes and DNA from its rows. The sample table lists about 700,000 distinct CDR3 sequences, over 12% of them with a count of one. The ten top clones hold about 3.9% of the sample. Sequenced sample: memory CD4+ T cells from blood. The receptors derive from a female donor in good health, serving as a healthy control.

This clonotype came up a few times. The chain carries TRBV7-9 and TRBJ2-5; tentative D call: TRBD2 (5 bases). CDR3 length: 13 residues. V dropped 4 bases and J dropped 3 bases, with 9 bases sitting between them. Germline V lookup: CDR1 SEHNR, CDR2 FQNEAQ (reference sequence). CDR3 DNA sequence: TGTGCCAGCAGCTCCACTAGTGAAGAGACCCAGTACTTC. This encodes CASSSTSEETQYF.

This clonotype occurred many times. This chain joins TRBV5-6 and TRBJ1-4, with TRBD1 matching 10 bases. The V and J ends lost 9 bases and 8 bases, in that order; junction bases with no gene match: 10. The CDR3 is made up of 14 amino acids. CDR1 SGHDT and CDR2 YYEEEE come from the germline V gene. CDR3 in amino acids: CATKTGTGEEKLFF. The CDR3 bases are TGTGCCACCAAAACCGGGACAGGGGAAGAAAAACTGTTTTTT.

In its sample, this clonotype was seen a few times. The chain is built from TRBV20-1 and TRBJ2-7, with 10 nucleotides matching TRBD2. The germline V gene encodes CDR1 DFQATT and CDR2 SNEGSKA (reference sequence). The CDR3 has 14 amino acids. The junction had 8 bases not matched to a gene; V was cut back by 3 bases and J by 6 bases. The chain's CDR3 is CSARKREGMGEQYF. The CDR3 DNA is TGCAGTGCTAGGAAGCGGGAGGGGATGGGCGAGCAGTACTTC.

This clonotype has at least ten counts. This chain connects TRBV7-2 to TRBJ2-3, with 11 bases identical to TRBD2. Germline V gene lookup returns CDR1 SGHTA and CDR2 FQGNSA. The CDR3 is 15 amino acids. V trimming: 4 bases; J trimming: 3 bases; junction bases outside the gene matches: 3. The CDR3 DNA follows: TGTGCCAGCAGCTCCCGGACTAGCGGGACAGATACGCAGTATTTT. It encodes CASSSRTSGTDTQYF.